The next 18 T cell receptor beta chains were all read from a single sample in a study of Ad26.COV2.S vaccination and SARS-CoV-2 variants. Regarding treatment: around 19 received Ad26.COV2.S at low or high dose, single or two shots; roughly 5 received placebo; per-sample allocation not given. Each sample was drawn 63 days after the first injection (of vaccine or placebo). The data were produced by immunoSEQ multiplex PCR, yet TCRdb's version contains in-frame clones alone and is incomplete. The data show around 450,000 clones, 89% seen once. The sample here was peripheral blood, taken in a trial of Ad26.COV2.S vaccine versus placebo. The origin of the receptors is a person between 18 and 65 years old who received the Ad26.COV2.S COVID-19 vaccine or a placebo.

This chain uses TRBV6-2 or TRBV6-3 with TRBJ2-7; a possible D gene is TRBD2 (6 bases). The germline V and J ends were trimmed by 5 bases and 4 bases, with 9 bases remaining between them. The CDR3 runs to 12 residues. CDR1 is MNHEY, CDR2 SVGEGT, per germline. In nucleotides, the CDR3 is TGTGCCAGCAGTCTACTAGCTTACGAGCAGTACTTC. It encodes CASSLLAYEQYF.

This sequence joins TRBV4-2 and TRBJ1-2; D gene uncertain. CDR1 is LGHNA and CDR2 is YNFKEQ in the germline V gene. The CDR3 extends over 14 amino acids. The ends were cut back, 4 bases at V and 1 base at J, with 10 bases in the middle. The DNA for the CDR3 is TGTGCCAGCAGCCCCCCGACCTATAACTATGGCTACACCTTC. Translating it yields CASSPPTYNYGYTF.

This rearrangement joins TRBV5-5 to TRBJ2-7; a possible D gene is TRBD1 (5 bases). This CDR3 has 13 residues. CDR1 and CDR2 from the germline V gene are SGHKS and YYEKEE (reference sequence). Trimming stripped 5 bases from V and 0 bases from J, with 9 bases between. The CDR3 loop reads CASSGALSYEQYF. The CDR3 DNA is TGTGCCAGCAGTGGGGCCCTCTCCTACGAGCAGTACTTC.

The chain has TRBV28 and TRBJ2-1, with 7 bases identical to TRBD2. The CDR3 is 14 residues long. Germline CDR1 reads MDHEN; CDR2 reads SYDVKM. With V trimmed by 6 bases and J by 8 bases, 10 bases remained unmatched. The CDR3 sequence: CASRTPDLADEQFF. DNA of the CDR3: TGTGCCAGCAGAACTCCAGATCTAGCGGATGAGCAGTTCTTC.

V is TRBV10-3 and J is TRBJ2-5; tentative D call: TRBD2 (5 bases). Trimming shortened V by 6 bases and J by 5 bases, and 16 bases separated the two germline ends. CDR3 length: 14 amino acids. Germline lookup yields CDR1 ENHRY and CDR2 SYGVKD. As DNA, the CDR3 is TGTGCCATCAGGGACTGGAGCAAGGCGGAGACCCAGTACTTC. Amino acid sequence: CAIRDWSKAETQYF.

The chain combines TRBV7-2 with TRBJ2-3; no clear D. Trimming removed 3 bases from V and 2 bases from J, with 6 bases in between. The CDR3 covers 13 residues. The germline V gene has CDR1 SGHTA and CDR2 FQGNSA. Here the CDR3 reads CASSFLVTDTQYF. The CDR3 coding sequence is TGTGCCAGCAGCTTTCTGGTCACAGATACGCAGTATTTT.

The chain has TRBV11-2 and TRBJ2-1; 7 nucleotides align to TRBD2. Germline-derived CDR1 and CDR2 are SGHAT and FQNNGV. This CDR3 is built from 13 residues. The V gene end was trimmed by 10 bases and the J gene end by 5 bases; junction bases not matched to a gene: 8. CDR3 DNA: TGTGCCACCCAGGATCTAGCGGACAATGAGCAGTTCTTC. Its protein is CATQDLADNEQFF. Supplemented by reference TRBV11-2 and TRBJ2-1, the full variable domain reads EAGVAQSPRYKIIEKRQSVAFWCNPISGHATLYWYQQILGQGPKLLIQFQNNGVVDDSQLPKDRFSAERLKGVDSTLKIQPAKLEDSAVYLCATQDLADNEQFFGPGTRLTVL.

This chain links TRBV5-6 with TRBJ2-3; D gene ambiguous. The CDR3 runs to 12 residues. Germline assignment: CDR1 SGHDT and CDR2 YYEEEE. V was trimmed by 4 bases and J by 4 bases, leaving 7 bases between them. CDR3 amino acids: CASSADPDTQYF. DNA for the CDR3: TGTGCCAGCAGCGCTGATCCAGATACGCAGTATTTT. The complete variable domain, with remaining parts taken from reference TRBV5-6 and TRBJ2-3, reads DAGVTQSPTHLIKTRGQQVTLRCSPKSGHDTVSWYQQALGQGPQFIFQYYEEEERQRGNFPDRFSGHQFPNYSSELNVNALLLGDSALYLCASSADPDTQYFGPGTRLTVL.

The CDR3 sequence: CATGSQDNSPLHF. DNA for the CDR3: TGTGCCACCGGGTCGCAGGATAATTCACCCCTCCACTTT. The gene calls are TRBV6-6 and TRBJ1-6; D uncertain. V lost 10 bases and J lost 5, with 12 bases in between. CDR1 and CDR2 from the germline V gene are MNHNY and SVGAGI (reference sequence). This CDR3 is 13 amino acids long.

The chain carries TRBV4-1 and TRBJ1-1, with D maybe TRBD1 (5 bases). With 0 bases removed from V and 5 bases from J, the gap between germline ends came to 19 bases. The CDR3 contains 17 residues. In germline, CDR1 is MGHRA, CDR2 YSYEKL. CDR3 DNA: TGCGCCAGCAGCCAAGATGTGCGCTGGGACTTCGGGACTGAAGCTTTCTTT. Translating it yields CASSQDVRWDFGTEAFF.

The rearrangement uses TRBV28 and TRBJ1-6, with D unclear. Germline V lookup: CDR1 MDHEN, CDR2 SYDVKM. Trimming removed 10 bases at V and 9 bases at J, with 13 bases between. CDR3 size: 12 residues. The CDR3 is CAMGPPGSPLHF. CDR3 DNA sequence: TGTGCCATGGGTCCTCCAGGTTCACCCCTCCACTTT.

This chain connects TRBV7-2 to TRBJ2-5, with 9 bases lining up with TRBD1. The ends lost 6 bases at V and 5 bases at J; junction bases unmatched: 4. This CDR3 has 13 amino acids. Germline V gene data show CDR1 as SGHTA and CDR2 as FQGNSA. The CDR3 loop is CASRFTGGETQYF. The CDR3 DNA sequence: TGTGCCAGCAGATTTACAGGGGGCGAGACCCAGTACTTC.

The DNA of the CDR3 is TGTGCCACCAGTGATTATGGTGAAAAACTGTTTTTT. It is translated as CATSDYGEKLFF. This chain connects TRBV24-1 to TRBJ1-4; no clear D. The CDR3 totals 12 residues. V was pared by 2 bases and J by 7 bases, with 4 bases between. CDR1 is KGHDR, CDR2 SFDVKD, per germline.

The chain combines TRBV27 with TRBJ2-2; no reliable D call. CDR1 MNHEY and CDR2 SMNVEV come from the germline V gene (reference sequence). CDR3 length: 13 amino acids. Trimming took 3 bases from V and 5 from J, leaving 7 bases between them. The CDR3 nucleotides are TGTGCCAGCAGTTTTAGGGCGACCGGGGAGCTGTTTTTT. Its translation: CASSFRATGELFF.

The chain recombines TRBV2 with TRBJ2-6; D not certain. Germline V gene data show CDR1 as SNHLY and CDR2 as FYNNEI. V was cut by 6 bases and J by 3 bases, with 9 bases left in between. The CDR3 is made up of 14 amino acids. The CDR3 DNA sequence: TGTGCCAGCAGGGCGGTAGGTGGGGCCAACGTCCTGACTTTC. Translation: CASRAVGGANVLTF.

The V gene is TRBV30, the J gene TRBJ1-5; D is unclear. CDR1 is GTSNPN and CDR2 is SVGIG in the germline V gene (reference sequence). V was trimmed by 3 bases and J by 7 bases, leaving 19 bases between them. The CDR3 contains 15 residues. The CDR3 nucleotides read TGTGCCTGGAGGGAGAGGACCGGGAGGTTCCAGCCCCAGCATTTT. It codes for CAWRERTGRFQPQHF.

The rearrangement uses TRBV28 and TRBJ2-5, with 8 bases identical to TRBD2. V trimming: 7 bases; J trimming: 0 bases; junction bases outside the gene matches: 10. The CDR3 spans 16 residues. In germline, CDR1 is MDHEN, CDR2 SYDVKM. The CDR3 DNA reads as TGTGCCAGCATGGGGTCGGGGGGGCAATACCAAGAGACCCAGTACTTC. It codes for CASMGSGGQYQETQYF.

J is TRBJ2-7 and V is TRBV7-3; D perhaps matches TRBD2 (6 bases). The germline V and J ends were trimmed by 0 bases and 5 bases, with 14 bases remaining between them. The CDR3 totals 15 residues. Germline loops: CDR1 SGHTA, CDR2 FQGTGA. The CDR3 loop reads CASSLTRLGTDEQYF. As DNA, the CDR3 is TGTGCCAGCAGCTTAACGCGACTAGGGACGGACGAGCAGTACTTC.